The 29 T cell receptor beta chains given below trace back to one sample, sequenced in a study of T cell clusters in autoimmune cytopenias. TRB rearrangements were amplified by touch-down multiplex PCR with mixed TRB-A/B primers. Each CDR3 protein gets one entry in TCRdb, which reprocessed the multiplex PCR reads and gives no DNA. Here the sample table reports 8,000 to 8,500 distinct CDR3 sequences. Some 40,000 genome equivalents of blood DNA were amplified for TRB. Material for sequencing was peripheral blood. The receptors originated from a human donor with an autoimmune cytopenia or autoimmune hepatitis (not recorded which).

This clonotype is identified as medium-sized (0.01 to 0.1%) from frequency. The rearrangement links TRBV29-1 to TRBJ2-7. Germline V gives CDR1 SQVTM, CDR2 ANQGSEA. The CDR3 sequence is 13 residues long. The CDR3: CSASHQFGYEQYF.

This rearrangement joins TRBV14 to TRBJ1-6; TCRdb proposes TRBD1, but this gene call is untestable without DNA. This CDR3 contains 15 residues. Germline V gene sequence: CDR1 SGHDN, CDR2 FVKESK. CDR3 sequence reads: CASSQVWAGNSPLHF. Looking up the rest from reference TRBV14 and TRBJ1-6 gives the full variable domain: EAGVTQFPSHSVIEKGQTVTLRCDPISGHDNLYWYRRVMGKEIKFLLHFVKESKQDESGMPNNRFLAERTGGTYSTLKVQPAELEDSGVYFCASSQVWAGNSPLHFGNGTRLTVT.

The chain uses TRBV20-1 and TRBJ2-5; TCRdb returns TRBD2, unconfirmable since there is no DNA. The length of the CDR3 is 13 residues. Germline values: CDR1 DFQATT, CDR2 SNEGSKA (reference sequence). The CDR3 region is CSARPGKAETQYF.

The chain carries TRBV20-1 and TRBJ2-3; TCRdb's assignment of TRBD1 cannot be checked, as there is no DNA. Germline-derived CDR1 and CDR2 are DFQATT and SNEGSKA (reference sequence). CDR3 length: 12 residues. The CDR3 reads CSARTGSDTQYF.

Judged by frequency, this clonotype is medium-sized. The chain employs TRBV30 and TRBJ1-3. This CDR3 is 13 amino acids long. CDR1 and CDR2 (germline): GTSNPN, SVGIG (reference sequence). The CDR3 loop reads CAWSEAAGNTIYF.

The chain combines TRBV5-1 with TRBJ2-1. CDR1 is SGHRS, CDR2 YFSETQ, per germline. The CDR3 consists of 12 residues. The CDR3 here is CASSLRPNEQFF.

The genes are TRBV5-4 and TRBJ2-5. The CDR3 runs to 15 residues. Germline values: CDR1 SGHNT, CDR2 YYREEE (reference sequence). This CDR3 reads CASSLKRRIQETQYF.

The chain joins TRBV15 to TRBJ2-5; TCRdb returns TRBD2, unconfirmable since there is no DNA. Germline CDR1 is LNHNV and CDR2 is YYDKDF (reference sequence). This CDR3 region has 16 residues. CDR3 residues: CATSFSGLSGEETQYF.

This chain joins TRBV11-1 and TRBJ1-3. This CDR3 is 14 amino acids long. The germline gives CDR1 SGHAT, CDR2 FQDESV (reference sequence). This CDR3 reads CASSSRISGNTIYF.

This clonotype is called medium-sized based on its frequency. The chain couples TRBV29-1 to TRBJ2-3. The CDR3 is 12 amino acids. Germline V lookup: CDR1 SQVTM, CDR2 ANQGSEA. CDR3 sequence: CSVDDSTDTQYF.

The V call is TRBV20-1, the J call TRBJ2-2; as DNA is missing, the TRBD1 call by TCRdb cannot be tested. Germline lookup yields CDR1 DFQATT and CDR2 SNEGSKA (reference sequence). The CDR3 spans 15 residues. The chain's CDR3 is CSAARPGGNTGELFF.

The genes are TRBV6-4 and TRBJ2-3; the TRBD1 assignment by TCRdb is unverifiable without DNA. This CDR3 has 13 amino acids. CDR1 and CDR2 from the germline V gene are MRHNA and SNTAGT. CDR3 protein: CASSSGQTDTQYF.

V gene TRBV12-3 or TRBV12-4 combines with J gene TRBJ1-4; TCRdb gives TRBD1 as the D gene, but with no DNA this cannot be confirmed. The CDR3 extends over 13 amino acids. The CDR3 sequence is CASSMGGNEKLFF.

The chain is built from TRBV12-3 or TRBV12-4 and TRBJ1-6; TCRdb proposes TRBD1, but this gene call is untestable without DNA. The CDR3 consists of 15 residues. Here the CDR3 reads CASRFGDSANSPLHF.

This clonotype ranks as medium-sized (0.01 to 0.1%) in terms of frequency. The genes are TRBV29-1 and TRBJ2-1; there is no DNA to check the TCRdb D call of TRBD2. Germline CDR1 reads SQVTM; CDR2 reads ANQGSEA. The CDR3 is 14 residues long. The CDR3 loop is CSVFSGSLNNEQFF.

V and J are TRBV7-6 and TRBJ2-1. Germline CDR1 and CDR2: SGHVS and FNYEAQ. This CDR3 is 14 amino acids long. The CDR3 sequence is CASSLVGPYNEQFF.

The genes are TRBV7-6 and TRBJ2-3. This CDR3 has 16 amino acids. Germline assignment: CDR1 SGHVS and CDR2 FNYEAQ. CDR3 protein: CASSLNPTHRTDTQYF. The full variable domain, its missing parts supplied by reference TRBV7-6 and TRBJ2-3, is GAGVSQSPRYKVTKRGQDVALRCDPISGHVSLYWYRQALGQGPEFLTYFNYEAQQDKSGLPNDRFSAERPEGSISTLTIQRTEQRDSAMYRCASSLNPTHRTDTQYFGPGTRLTVL.

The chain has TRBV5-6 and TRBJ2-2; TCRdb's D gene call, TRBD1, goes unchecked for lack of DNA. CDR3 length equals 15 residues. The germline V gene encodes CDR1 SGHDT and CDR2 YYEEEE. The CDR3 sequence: CASSRSDREAGELFF.

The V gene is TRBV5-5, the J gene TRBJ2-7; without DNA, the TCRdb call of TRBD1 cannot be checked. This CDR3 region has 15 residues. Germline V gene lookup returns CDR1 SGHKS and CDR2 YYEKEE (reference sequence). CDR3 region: CASSLSPGLDYEQYF.

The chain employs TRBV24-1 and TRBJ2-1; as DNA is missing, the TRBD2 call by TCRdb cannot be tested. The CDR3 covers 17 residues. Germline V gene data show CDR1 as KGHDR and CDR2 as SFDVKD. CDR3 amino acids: CATSGISGSGSRNEQFF.

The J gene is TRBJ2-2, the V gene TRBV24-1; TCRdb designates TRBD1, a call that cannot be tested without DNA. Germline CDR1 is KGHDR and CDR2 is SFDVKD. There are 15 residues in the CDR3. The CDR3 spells CATSRGQSNTGELFF.

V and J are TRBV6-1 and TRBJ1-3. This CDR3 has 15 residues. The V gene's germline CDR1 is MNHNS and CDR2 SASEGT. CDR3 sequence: CASSPTVNSGNTIYF.

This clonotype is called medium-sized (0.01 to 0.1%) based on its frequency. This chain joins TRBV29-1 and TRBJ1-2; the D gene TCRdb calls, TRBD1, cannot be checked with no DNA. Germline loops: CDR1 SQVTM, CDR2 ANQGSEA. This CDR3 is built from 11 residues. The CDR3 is CSFPMGYGYTF.

The CDR3 loop reads CSALAGGKYNEQFF. The chain couples TRBV20-1 to TRBJ2-1; TCRdb gives TRBD2 as the D gene, but with no DNA this cannot be confirmed. The CDR3 has 14 amino acids. The germline V gene has CDR1 DFQATT and CDR2 SNEGSKA (reference sequence).

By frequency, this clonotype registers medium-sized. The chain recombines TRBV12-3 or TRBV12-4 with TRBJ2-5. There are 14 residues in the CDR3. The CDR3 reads CASSLWGDQETQYF.

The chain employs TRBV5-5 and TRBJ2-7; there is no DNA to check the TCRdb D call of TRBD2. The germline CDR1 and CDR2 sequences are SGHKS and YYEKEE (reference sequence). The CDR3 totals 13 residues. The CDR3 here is CASSELAFDEQYF. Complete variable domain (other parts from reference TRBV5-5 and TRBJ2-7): DAGVTQSPTHLIKTRGQQVTLRCSPISGHKSVSWYQQVLGQGPQFIFQYYEKEERGRGNFPDRFSARQFPNYSSELNVNALLLGDSALYLCASSELAFDEQYFGPGTRLTVT.

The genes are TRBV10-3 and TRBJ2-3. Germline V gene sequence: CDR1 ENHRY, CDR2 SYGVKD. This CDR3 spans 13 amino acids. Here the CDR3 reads CAISVYPEDTQYF.

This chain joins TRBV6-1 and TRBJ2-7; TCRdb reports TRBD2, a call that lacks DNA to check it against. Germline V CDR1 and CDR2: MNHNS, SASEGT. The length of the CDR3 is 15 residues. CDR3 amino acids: CASSERTSGSYEQYF.

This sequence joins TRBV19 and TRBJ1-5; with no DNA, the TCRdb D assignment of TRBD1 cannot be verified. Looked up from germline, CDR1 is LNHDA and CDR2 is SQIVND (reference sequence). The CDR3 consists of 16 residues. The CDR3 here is CASSMFGTGRNQPQHF.